The 19 T cell receptor beta chains in this list originate from one sample, sequenced in a study of blood T cell repertoires in COVID-19. The data were produced by immunoSEQ multiplex PCR, yet TCRdb's version contains in-frame clones alone and is incomplete. The table records roughly 210,000 clones, around nine tenths of them present only once. Source material: PBMCs or T cells enriched from blood (not recorded which). The receptor set was obtained from a man aged 30 to 45 in a cohort exposed to, infected with or recovered from COVID-19 (not recorded which).

The rearrangement joins TRBV7-2 to TRBJ2-2; 12 nucleotides match TRBD2. V lost 5 bases and J lost 0; bases outside the gene matches: 7. In germline, CDR1 is SGHTA, CDR2 FQGNSA. The CDR3 extends over 18 amino acids. CDR3 coding DNA: TGTGCCAGCAGCCCGAGGACTAGCGGGGCGTCGAACACCGGGGAGCTGTTTTTT. Its translation is CASSPRTSGASNTGELFF. The complete variable domain, with remaining parts taken from reference TRBV7-2 and TRBJ2-2, reads GAGVSQSPSNKVTEKGKDVELRCDPISGHTALYWYRQSLGQGLEFLIYFQGNSAPDKSGLPSDRFSAERTGGSVSTLTIQRTQQEDSAVYLCASSPRTSGASNTGELFFGEGSRLTVL.

The chain joins TRBV2 to TRBJ2-1, with 16 bases aligning to TRBD2. J lost 9 bases, V lost 3 bases, and 5 bases had no gene match. The CDR3 contains 16 residues. CDR1 and CDR2 from the germline V gene are SNHLY and FYNNEI. CDR3 nucleotide sequence: TGTGCCAGCAGTGATTGGGGGACTAGCGGGAGGGCTGAGCAGTTCTTC. Translating it yields CASSDWGTSGRAEQFF.

The chain couples TRBV5-4 to TRBJ1-6; tentative D call: TRBD1 (6 bases). The ends were cut back, 2 bases at V and 16 bases at J, with 16 bases in the middle. This CDR3 contains 13 residues. From germline, CDR1 is SGHNT and CDR2 YYREEE (reference sequence). The CDR3 reads CASSFNREERLHF. The CDR3 DNA sequence: TGTGCCAGCAGCTTTAACAGGGAAGAACGACTCCACTTT.

This rearrangement joins TRBV3-1 (or the pseudogene TRBV3-2) to TRBJ2-7; the D gene is possibly TRBD2 (6 bases). Between the trimmed V and J ends, which lost 3 bases and 6 bases, there was a span of 15 bases. Germline assignment: CDR1 LGHDT and CDR2 YNNKEL (reference sequence). There are 14 residues in the CDR3. The CDR3 reads CASSHGTEFSEQYF. The CDR3, as DNA: TGTGCCAGCAGCCACGGGACTGAGTTCAGCGAGCAGTACTTC.

This clone was seen once. The V gene is TRBV28, the J gene TRBJ2-1; no clear D. The V end lost 5 bases, the J end lost 7 bases, and 3 bases lay between the germline ends. This CDR3 contains 10 residues. From germline, CDR1 is MDHEN and CDR2 SYDVKM. In DNA, the CDR3 is TGTGCCAGCAGTCAGAATGAGCAGTTCTTC. Translation: CASSQNEQFF.

Only a few counts were recorded for this clone. The chain links TRBV7-2 to TRBJ1-5; 7 bases map to TRBD1. This CDR3 comprises 16 residues. CDR1 and CDR2 from the germline V gene are SGHTA and FQGNSA. V was pared by 1 base and J by 7 bases, with 10 bases of the junction left unmatched. Here the CDR3 DNA reads TGTGCCAGCAGCTTAGTCGCAGGGGGTGGAAGACAGCCCCAGCATTTT. It encodes CASSLVAGGGRQPQHF.

CDR3 DNA sequence: TGTGCCATTCGCGGGCGACACCTAGGGACTGAAGCTTTCTTT. Translated: CAIRGRHLGTEAFF. V and J are TRBV28 and TRBJ1-1; D is uncertain. Germline V lookup: CDR1 MDHEN, CDR2 SYDVKM. Trimming took off 10 bases at V and 5 bases at J, with 20 bases between the two ends. This CDR3 comprises 14 residues.

This clone occurred many times. This sequence joins TRBV27 and TRBJ2-7; the match to TRBD2 covers 9 bases. The CDR3 totals 15 residues. Germline values: CDR1 MNHEY, CDR2 SMNVEV (reference sequence). V shed 7 bases, J shed 5 bases, and the junction held 12 bases outside the gene matches. CDR3 sequence: CASKRGSGSINEQYF. In DNA, the CDR3 is TGTGCCAGCAAGCGGGGTAGCGGGAGCATCAACGAGCAGTACTTC.

The J gene is TRBJ1-1, the V gene TRBV27; TRBD1 matches at 7 bases. Looked up from germline, CDR1 is MNHEY and CDR2 is SMNVEV (reference sequence). V gave up 5 bases and J gave up 6 bases; unmatched junction bases: 6. This CDR3 spans 13 amino acids. CDR3: CASSIQGLSEAFF. CDR3 nucleotides: TGTGCCAGCAGTATACAGGGGTTATCTGAAGCTTTCTTT.

V and J are TRBV7-8 and TRBJ1-4; 10 bases agree with TRBD1. Germline trimming cut 4 bases from V and 7 bases from J; bases unmatched to any gene: 3. This CDR3 is built from 14 residues. Germline loops: CDR1 SGHVS, CDR2 FQNEAQ. CDR3 DNA: TGTGCCAGCAGCTGGGACAGGGGCAGTGAAAAACTGTTTTTT. Its translation is CASSWDRGSEKLFF.

V and J are TRBV27 and TRBJ2-3; D remains unclear. Germline lookup yields CDR1 MNHEY and CDR2 SMNVEV (reference sequence). The CDR3 has 15 residues. V gave up 6 bases and J gave up 1 base, with 14 bases separating them. CDR3 sequence: CASSPLAPGTDTQYF. The CDR3 nucleotides read TGTGCCAGCAGCCCACTCGCCCCGGGCACAGATACGCAGTATTTT.

The V and J genes are TRBV18 and TRBJ1-1; 8 bases agree with TRBD1. The CDR3 length is 15 residues. With 4 bases clipped from V and 0 bases from J, the junction kept 4 bases outside the gene matches. Per germline, CDR1 KGHSH and CDR2 LQKENI. CDR3 protein: CASSRGQDMNTEAFF. For the CDR3, the DNA is TGTGCCAGCTCACGGGGACAGGACATGAACACTGAAGCTTTCTTT.

This clone came up once. The V gene is TRBV29-1, the J gene TRBJ2-3; 9 nucleotides agree with TRBD1. The CDR3 is made up of 12 amino acids. The ends lost 6 bases at V and 9 bases at J; junction bases unmatched: 7. CDR1 is SQVTM, CDR2 ANQGSEA, per germline. The CDR3: CSVLGQGRTQYF. In DNA form, the CDR3 reads TGCAGCGTGCTCGGACAGGGGAGGACGCAGTATTTT.

The genes are TRBV15 and TRBJ2-7, with a possible D match to TRBD2 (5 bases). Germline V gene sequence: CDR1 LNHNV, CDR2 YYDKDF (reference sequence). The CDR3 runs 13 residues. Trimming pared 2 bases from V and 3 bases from J, leaving 8 bases between. CDR3 nucleotides: TGTGCCACCAGCAGAAACGGGATCTACGAGCAGTACTTC. This encodes CATSRNGIYEQYF.

The chain recombines TRBV7-2 with TRBJ2-3; D ambiguous. V dropped 2 bases and J dropped 2 bases, with 8 bases sitting between them. The CDR3 contains 14 residues. Germline CDR1 and CDR2: SGHTA and FQGNSA. The CDR3: CASSLRQTTDTQYF. The CDR3 DNA is TGTGCCAGCAGCTTAAGACAAACCACAGATACGCAGTATTTT.

V usage is TRBV12-5 and J usage is TRBJ2-3; 7 bases agree with TRBD1. The CDR3 is 15 residues long. Germline V lookup: CDR1 LGHNT, CDR2 FRNRAP. V was pared by 1 base and J by 1 base, with 2 bases of the junction left unmatched. CDR3 nucleotides: TGTGCTAGTGGTTTGGGGACAGGCCGCACAGATACGCAGTATTTT. Translated, it gives CASGLGTGRTDTQYF.

The J gene is TRBJ1-5, the V gene TRBV2; no clear D gene. The CDR3 has 14 residues. Trimming shortened V by 2 bases and J by 3 bases, and 8 bases separated the two germline ends. Germline CDR1 is SNHLY and CDR2 is FYNNEI. DNA of the CDR3: TGTGCCAGCAGTGAATCCAGTAACAATCAGCCCCAGCATTTT. Its protein is CASSESSNNQPQHF.

The chain links TRBV28 to TRBJ1-1, with no clear D. Germline CDR1 is MDHEN and CDR2 is SYDVKM. The CDR3 length is 13 residues. The V gene lost 6 bases and the J gene lost 0 bases, with 8 bases spanning the gap. The CDR3 DNA is TGTGCCAGCAGCCCTACGATGAACACTGAAGCTTTCTTT. Amino acid sequence: CASSPTMNTEAFF. The full variable domain, rest sourced from reference TRBV28 and TRBJ1-1, is DVKVTQSSRYLVKRTGEKVFLECVQDMDHENMFWYRQDPGLGLRLIYFSYDVKMKEKGDIPEGYSVSREKKERFSLILESASTNQTSMYLCASSPTMNTEAFFGQGTRLTVV.

The chain links TRBV6-1 to TRBJ1-2; perhaps TRBD1 as D (5 bases). The CDR3 contains 15 residues. Germline V gene data show CDR1 as MNHNS and CDR2 as SASEGT. Between the trimmed V and J ends, which lost 3 bases and 7 bases, there was a span of 18 bases. The CDR3 DNA reads as TGTGCCAGCAGTGAGTCGGGGGTCCAGCGTCGTGGCTACACCTTC. This gives the protein CASSESGVQRRGYTF.